These 27 T cell receptor beta chains were sequenced from one sample in a study of shared clonotypes between healthy human individuals. Profiling relied on immunoSEQ multiplex PCR, and the TCRdb table lists in-frame clones only, not all of them. The sample contains millions of clones, 85% to 95% of which appear only once. Sequenced sample: naive CD4+ T cells sorted from blood. Sample subset: CD45RA+ positively selected. The receptors originated from a man aged 18 to 29 in good health.

For this clone: The same CDR3 arises from other DNA sequences in this sample as well. The chain couples TRBV11-3 to TRBJ2-1; no reliable D call. The germline CDR1 and CDR2 sequences are SGHNT and YENEEA. The CDR3 length is 16 residues. Trimming left V 1 base short and J 0 bases short, with 10 bases between. Here the CDR3 DNA reads TGTGCCAGCAGCTTAGGAGGCCCGAGCTCCTACAATGAGCAGTTCTTC. It codes for CASSLGGPSSYNEQFF. Full variable domain (rest looked up from reference TRBV11-3 and TRBJ2-1): EAGVVQSPRYKIIEKKQPVAFWCNPISGHNTLYWYLQNLGQGPELLIRYENEEAVDDSQLPKDRFSAERLKGVDSTLKIQPAELGDSAVYLCASSLGGPSSYNEQFFGPGTRLTVL.

This clone turned up a few times. This chain joins TRBV28 and TRBJ1-6, with a weak D call TRBD1 (6 bases). Trimming took off 3 bases at V and 10 bases at J, with 16 bases between the two ends. There are 15 residues in the CDR3. Per germline, CDR1 MDHEN and CDR2 SYDVKM. The CDR3, as DNA: TGTGCCAGCAGTTTGCGGGGGGCAGGGACATCACCCCTCCACTTT. Encoded protein: CASSLRGAGTSPLHF.

This chain joins TRBV4-1 and TRBJ1-5, with D hard to call. CDR1 and CDR2 from the germline V gene are MGHRA and YSYEKL. The CDR3 length is 16 residues. Trimming removed 0 bases from V and 2 bases from J, with 11 bases in between. The CDR3 protein is CASSQDGGIGNQPQHF. The CDR3 nucleotides read TGCGCCAGCAGCCAAGATGGAGGGATAGGCAATCAGCCCCAGCATTTT.

V is TRBV23-1 and J is TRBJ2-7, with TRBD1 matching 7 bases. TRBV23-1 is treated as an ORF (open reading frame) with a function not yet certain. V shed 6 bases and J 3 bases; nucleotides not matched to a gene: 11. The CDR3 has 15 amino acids. CDR3 DNA sequence: TGCGCCAGCAGAACCCGGAACAGGGGTAACTACGAGCAGTACTTC. Amino acids: CASRTRNRGNYEQYF.

A word on this clone: Other DNA sequences in the sample encode the same CDR3. The J gene is TRBJ1-4, the V gene TRBV30, with D unclear. This CDR3 comprises 11 residues. Trimming took off 0 bases at V and 6 bases at J, with 2 bases between the two ends. Germline V gene data show CDR1 as GTSNPN and CDR2 as SVGIG (reference sequence). The CDR3 here is CAWSVDEKLFF. Written as DNA, the CDR3 is TGTGCCTGGAGTGTCGATGAAAAACTGTTTTTT.

The gene calls are TRBV6-5 and TRBJ2-5; 8 positions agree with TRBD2. From germline, CDR1 is MNHEY and CDR2 SVGAGI. V dropped 7 bases and J dropped 2; count of bases not matched to a gene: 6. This CDR3 spans 14 amino acids. CDR3 sequence reads: CASMRAGGQETQYF. Written as DNA, the CDR3 is TGTGCCAGCATGAGGGCGGGGGGACAAGAGACCCAGTACTTC.

The chain uses TRBV5-1 and TRBJ2-2; possible D gene TRBD1, 6 bases. Trimming removed 3 bases at V and 5 bases at J, with 11 bases between. CDR3 size: 14 residues. Germline V gene lookup returns CDR1 SGHRS and CDR2 YFSETQ. As DNA, the CDR3 is TGCGCCAGCAGCTCTTGGACAGAAACCGGGGAGCTGTTTTTT. It translates to CASSSWTETGELFF.

The chain employs TRBV19 and TRBJ1-5; D uncertain. Trimming shortened V by 4 bases and J by 2 bases, and 12 bases separated the two germline ends. Germline-derived CDR1 and CDR2 are LNHDA and SQIVND (reference sequence). This CDR3 contains 15 residues. The CDR3 region has the DNA TGTGCCAGTAGTACGGCCGACGGGGGCAATCAGCCCCAGCATTTT. It codes for CASSTADGGNQPQHF.

This clone was seen a few times. V gene TRBV18 combines with J gene TRBJ2-4; perhaps TRBD1 as D (6 bases). From germline, CDR1 is KGHSH and CDR2 LQKENI. Between the trimmed V and J ends, which lost 6 bases and 0 bases, there was a span of 9 bases. This CDR3 comprises 14 residues. In nucleotides, the CDR3 is TGTGCCAGCTCGAACAGGGAAGCCAAAAACATTCAGTACTTC. Protein sequence: CASSNREAKNIQYF.

The gene calls are TRBV29-1 and TRBJ2-7; the D gene is possibly TRBD1 (6 bases). CDR3 length: 12 residues. Looked up from germline, CDR1 is SQVTM and CDR2 is ANQGSEA. The V end was cut by 6 bases, the J end by 5 bases, with 14 bases between. CDR3 amino acids: CSVDTGTNEQYF. CDR3 bases: TGCAGCGTCGACACCGGGACAAACGAGCAGTACTTC.

The table lists this clone with a count of one. The chain links TRBV10-3 to TRBJ1-5, with 10 bases that match TRBD1. Germline CDR1 and CDR2: ENHRY and SYGVKD. The CDR3 covers 16 residues. J gave up 2 bases and V 3 bases, and 4 bases lay outside the gene matches. CDR3 sequence (DNA): TGTGCCATCAGTGAAGGAGGGACAGGGGGCAATCAGCCCCAGCATTTT. It yields the protein CAISEGGTGGNQPQHF.

The V call is TRBV18, the J call TRBJ2-2; D uncertain. The CDR3 spans 15 residues. Looked up from germline, CDR1 is KGHSH and CDR2 is LQKENI. Trimming left V 5 bases short and J 4 bases short, with 14 bases between. The DNA for the CDR3 is TGTGCCAGCTCAGCAACAGTTCCGAGCACCGGGGAGCTGTTTTTT. It yields the protein CASSATVPSTGELFF.

For the CDR3, the DNA is TGCGCCAGCAGCCTCTGGGACCGTGGGTACGAGCAGTACTTC. Residues: CASSLWDRGYEQYF. The chain carries TRBV4-1 and TRBJ2-7; perhaps D is TRBD1 or TRBD2 (5 bases each). V lost 4 bases and J 4 bases, leaving 14 bases between the germline ends. Germline V lookup: CDR1 MGHRA, CDR2 YSYEKL. This CDR3 is built from 14 residues.

This rearrangement joins TRBV10-3 to TRBJ2-7; a possible D gene is TRBD1 (6 bases). This CDR3 contains 14 residues. CDR1 is ENHRY and CDR2 is SYGVKD in the germline V gene. Trimming took off 0 bases at V and 4 bases at J, with 10 bases between the two ends. The CDR3 sequence is CAISESSGQYEQYF. DNA for the CDR3: TGTGCCATCAGTGAGTCGAGTGGACAGTACGAGCAGTACTTC.

The chain joins TRBV4-3 to TRBJ2-4; 7 nucleotides agree with TRBD1. Germline V lookup: CDR1 LGHNA, CDR2 YSLEER. J was trimmed by 7 bases and V by 0 bases; bases with no gene match: 6. This CDR3 has 15 residues. CDR3 loop: CASSQDAGGANIQYF. The CDR3 bases are TGCGCCAGCAGCCAAGATGCAGGGGGTGCGAACATTCAGTACTTC.

V and J are TRBV27 and TRBJ2-5; weak D call: TRBD2 (6 bases). Trimming left V 5 bases short and J 5 bases short, with 24 bases between. CDR1 and CDR2 (germline): MNHEY, SMNVEV (reference sequence). This CDR3 has 17 amino acids. This CDR3 is CASSPLLRDGGRETQYF. CDR3 nucleotides: TGTGCCAGCAGTCCCCTCCTCCGGGACGGAGGGAGGGAGACCCAGTACTTC.

In the case of this clone: At the DNA level, this CDR3 is encoded by other sequences in the same sample as well. This chain connects TRBV10-3 to TRBJ2-7; D assignment may be TRBD1 or TRBD2 (6 bases each). Germline V gene lookup returns CDR1 ENHRY and CDR2 SYGVKD. This CDR3 has 15 residues. V dropped 3 bases and J dropped 0 bases, with 12 bases sitting between them. CDR3 nucleotide sequence: TGTGCCATCAGTGAATACGGGGGCGGCTCCTACGAGCAGTACTTC. The encoded protein is CAISEYGGGSYEQYF.

The genes are TRBV12-1 and TRBJ2-1; TRBD2, as called in the table, went unchecked against the DNA. TRBV12-1 is a pseudogene locus. CDR3 size: 16 residues. CDR3 amino acids: CASSFHGTGEDREQFF. The CDR3 DNA reads as TGTGCCAGCAGCTTTCATGGAACGGGAGAGGACCGTGAGCAGTTCTTC.

The chain links TRBV19 to TRBJ2-5; D is uncertain. Germline CDR1 and CDR2: LNHDA and SQIVND (reference sequence). The CDR3 sequence is 16 residues long. V dropped 5 bases and J dropped 0 bases, with 16 bases sitting between them. The CDR3, as DNA: TGTGCCAGTAGTCCCTATAAGGGTAGCAACCAAGAGACCCAGTACTTC. Protein: CASSPYKGSNQETQYF.

This chain joins TRBV5-1 and TRBJ1-4; D might be TRBD1 (5 bases). V was pared by 3 bases and J by 7 bases, with 16 bases between. The CDR3 extends over 15 amino acids. Germline V gives CDR1 SGHRS, CDR2 YFSETQ. The CDR3 DNA follows: TGCGCCAGCAGCTCTGGGGGGAGTGCGACTGAAAAACTGTTTTTT. Encoded protein: CASSSGGSATEKLFF.

The chain uses TRBV7-2 and TRBJ2-7; perhaps TRBD1 as D (5 bases). Trimming shortened V by 1 base and J by 0 bases, and 10 bases separated the two germline ends. In germline, CDR1 is SGHTA, CDR2 FQGNSA. The CDR3 runs to 15 residues. CDR3: CASSLGSDSSYEQYF. Written as DNA, the CDR3 is TGTGCCAGCAGCTTAGGAAGCGACAGCTCCTACGAGCAGTACTTC.

V is TRBV7-3 and J is TRBJ2-1; TRBD1 agrees at 9 bases. The V and J ends lost 4 bases and 3 bases, in that order; junction bases with no gene match: 4. This CDR3 spans 15 amino acids. Germline CDR1 and CDR2: SGHTA and FQGTGA. The DNA of the CDR3 is TGTGCCAGCAGCTCGGGACAGGGTGGCTACAATGAGCAGTTCTTC. Protein product: CASSSGQGGYNEQFF. Using reference TRBV7-3 and TRBJ2-1 for the parts outside the CDR3, the full variable domain is GAGVSQTPSNKVTEKGKYVELRCDPISGHTALYWYRQSLGQGPEFLIYFQGTGAADDSGLPNDRFFAVRPEGSVSTLKIQRTERGDSAVYLCASSSGQGGYNEQFFGPGTRLTVL.

This clone was observed a few times. V usage is TRBV11-2 and J usage is TRBJ2-5, with TRBD2 as a possible D gene (5 bases). Germline CDR1 SGHAT, CDR2 FQNNGV. The CDR3 totals 13 residues. Trimming took off 6 bases at V and 5 bases at J, with 13 bases between the two ends. The CDR3 here is CASRLPGGETQYF. The DNA for the CDR3 is TGTGCCAGCAGACTCCCGGGCGGGGAGACCCAGTACTTC.

V is TRBV6-5 and J is TRBJ2-6; D uncertain. V was shortened by 0 bases and J by 2 bases, with 5 bases between the two germline ends. Germline CDR1 and CDR2: MNHEY and SVGAGI. The CDR3 sequence is 15 residues long. The CDR3: CASSYSWTGANVLTF. The CDR3 DNA is TGTGCCAGCAGTTACTCATGGACTGGGGCCAACGTCCTGACTTTC.

The rearrangement uses TRBV11-2 and TRBJ1-3, with 7 positions matching TRBD1. CDR3 length: 17 amino acids. Germline loops: CDR1 SGHAT, CDR2 FQNNGV. V dropped 4 bases and J dropped 4; count of bases not matched to a gene: 13. The CDR3 coding sequence is TGTGCCAGCAGCTCCATAACCCCGACAGGGTTCGGAAACACCATATATTTT. Translated, it gives CASSSITPTGFGNTIYF.

This chain connects TRBV7-2 to TRBJ2-1, with TRBD2 matching over 9 bases. The germline V gene encodes CDR1 SGHTA and CDR2 FQGNSA. This CDR3 region has 15 residues. Trimming took 2 bases from V and 9 from J; bases not matched to a gene: 8. This CDR3 reads CASSLMLAGYGEQFF. DNA for the CDR3: TGTGCCAGCAGCTTAATGCTAGCGGGATATGGTGAGCAGTTCTTC. Combining the CDR3 with reference TRBV7-2 and TRBJ2-1 gives the whole variable domain GAGVSQSPSNKVTEKGKDVELRCDPISGHTALYWYRQSLGQGLEFLIYFQGNSAPDKSGLPSDRFSAERTGGSVSTLTIQRTQQEDSAVYLCASSLMLAGYGEQFFGPGTRLTVL.

The V gene is TRBV5-6, the J gene TRBJ1-4, with D possibly being TRBD1 (5 bases). This CDR3 is built from 15 residues. The germline V and J ends were trimmed by 4 bases and 1 base, with 11 bases remaining between them. Germline V gene data show CDR1 as SGHDT and CDR2 as YYEEEE. CDR3 protein: CASSRRVGTNEKLFF. CDR3 in DNA: TGTGCCAGCAGCCGCAGGGTCGGAACTAATGAAAAACTGTTTTTT.